The sequence of this T cell receptor (beta chain) was determined in a study of blood T cell repertoires in COVID-19. V lost 5 bases, J lost 1 base, and 8 bases lay in between. This CDR3 has 13 residues. Germline V gene sequence: CDR1 SGHTA, CDR2 FQGNSA. Here immunoSEQ multiplex PCR was the method, and the copy in TCRdb shows in-frame clones only, minus some. Of almost 250,000 clones listed, roughly 90% are singletons. Sequenced: PBMCs or T cells enriched from blood (not recorded which). The TCR was taken from a woman aged 25 to 39 who had recovered from COVID-19. The chain couples TRBV7-2 to TRBJ1-1, with a weak D call TRBD1 (5 bases). CDR3 nucleotide sequence: TGTGCCAGCAGCGCCGACAGGAACACTGAAGCTTTCTTT. Encoded protein: CASSADRNTEAFF.